The clone carrying this TCR beta chain was recorded a few times. Produced via immunoSEQ multiplex PCR; TCRdb's table is partial and in-frame only. The profile shows 90,000 to 120,000 clones, almost 85% of them singletons. The CDR3 sequence is 11 residues long. Trimming cost V 0 bases and J 9 bases, with 5 bases left between them. Per germline, CDR1 LGHDT and CDR2 YNNKEL (reference sequence). This entry belongs to a study of control samples from healthy donors and cancer patients. Sequencing was performed on blood. The chain carries TRBV3-1 (or the pseudogene TRBV3-2) and TRBJ1-1, with D hard to call. The receptor's source is a young man in good health. CDR3 DNA sequence: TGTGCCAGCAGCCAAGAACGGAAAGCTTTCTTT. This translates into CASSQERKAFF.